The following is a T cell receptor beta chain sequence with its context. This CDR3 region has 13 residues. The V end lost 6 bases, the J end lost 5 bases, and 13 bases lay between the germline ends. This sample is part of a study of blood T cell repertoires in COVID-19. Study-wide background: Some COVID-19 samples were acute and others convalescent; all came from the United States, Italy and Spain. PBMCs, B-cell-depleted T cells, or T cells provided the cDNA or gDNA that made up the material.

Study processing details: Amplified reference gene primers provided the basis for estimating nucleated cell counts. TCRdb's copy holds only in-frame clones and misses some; the assay was immunoSEQ multiplex PCR. Clonal size and the V and J genes are those of that table, whereas D and trimming came from the DNA. The table has some 200,000 clones, 75% to 85% seen once. The sample comprised peripheral blood. V gene TRBV12-3 or TRBV12-4 combines with J gene TRBJ2-5, with D maybe TRBD2 (6 bases). The sequence was obtained from a middle-aged man with active or convalescent COVID-19. The chain's CDR3 is CASSPAGSETQYF. The CDR3 DNA reads TGTGCCAGCAGCCCGGCGGGGTCGGAGACCCAGTACTTC.